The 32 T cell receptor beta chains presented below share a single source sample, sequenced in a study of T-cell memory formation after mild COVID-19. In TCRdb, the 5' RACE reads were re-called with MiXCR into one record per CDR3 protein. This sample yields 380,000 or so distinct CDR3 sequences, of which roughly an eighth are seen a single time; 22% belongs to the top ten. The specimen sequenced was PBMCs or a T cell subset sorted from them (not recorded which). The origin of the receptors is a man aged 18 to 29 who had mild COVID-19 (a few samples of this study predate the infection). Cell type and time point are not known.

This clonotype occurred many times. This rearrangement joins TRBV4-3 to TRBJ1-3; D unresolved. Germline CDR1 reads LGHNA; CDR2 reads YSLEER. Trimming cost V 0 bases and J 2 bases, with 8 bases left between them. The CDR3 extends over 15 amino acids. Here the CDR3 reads CASSQDIQPGNTIYF. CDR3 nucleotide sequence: TGCGCCAGCAGCCAAGATATACAACCTGGAAACACCATATATTTT.

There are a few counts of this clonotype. The CDR3 reads CASRSLPTHNEQFF. In DNA form, the CDR3 reads TGTGCCAGCAGAAGCCTCCCAACCCACAATGAGCAGTTCTTC. J is TRBJ2-1 and V is TRBV6-2 or TRBV6-3; D is uncertain. V was cut by 6 bases and J by 5 bases, with 14 bases left in between. This CDR3 has 14 residues. CDR1 and CDR2 (germline): MNHEY, SVGEGT.

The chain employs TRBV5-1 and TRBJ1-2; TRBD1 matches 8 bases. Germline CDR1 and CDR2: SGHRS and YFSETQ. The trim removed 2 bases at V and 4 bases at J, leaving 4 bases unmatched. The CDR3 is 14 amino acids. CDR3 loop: CASSFFDRGYGYTF. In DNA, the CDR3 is TGCGCCAGCAGCTTCTTTGACAGGGGCTATGGCTACACCTTC.

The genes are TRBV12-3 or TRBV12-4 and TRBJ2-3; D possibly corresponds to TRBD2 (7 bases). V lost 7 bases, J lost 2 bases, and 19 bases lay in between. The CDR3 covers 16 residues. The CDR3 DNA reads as TGTGCCAGCAAAGACTCTACGGGGGGCCACACAGATACGCAGTATTTT. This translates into CASKDSTGGHTDTQYF.

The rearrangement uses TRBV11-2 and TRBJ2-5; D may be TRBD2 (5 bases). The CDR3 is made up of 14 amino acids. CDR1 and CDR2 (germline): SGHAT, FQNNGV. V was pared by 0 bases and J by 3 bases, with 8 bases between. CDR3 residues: CASSLEFGEETQYF. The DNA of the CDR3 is TGTGCCAGCAGCTTAGAATTCGGGGAAGAGACCCAGTACTTC.

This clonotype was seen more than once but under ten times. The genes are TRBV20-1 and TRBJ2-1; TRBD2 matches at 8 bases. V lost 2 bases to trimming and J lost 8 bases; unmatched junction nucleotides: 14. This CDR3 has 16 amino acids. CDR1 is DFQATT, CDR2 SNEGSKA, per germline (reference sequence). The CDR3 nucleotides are TGCAGTGCTAGACCCAACTCGGGACTAGGGTGGTATGAGCAGTTCTTC. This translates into CSARPNSGLGWYEQFF.

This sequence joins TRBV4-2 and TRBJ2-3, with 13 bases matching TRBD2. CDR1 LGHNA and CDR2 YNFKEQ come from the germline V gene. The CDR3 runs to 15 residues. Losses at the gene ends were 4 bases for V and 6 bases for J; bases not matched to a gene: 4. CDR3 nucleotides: TGTGCCAGCAGCCGCGGACTAGCGGGGGAGGATACGCAGTATTTT. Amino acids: CASSRGLAGEDTQYF.

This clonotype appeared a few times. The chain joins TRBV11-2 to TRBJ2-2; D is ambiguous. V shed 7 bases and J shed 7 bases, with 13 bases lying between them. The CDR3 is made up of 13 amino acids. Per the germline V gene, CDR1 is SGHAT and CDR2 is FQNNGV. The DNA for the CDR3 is TGTGCCAGCACCCCTGCTCGAGTCGGGGAGCTGTTTTTT. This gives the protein CASTPARVGELFF.

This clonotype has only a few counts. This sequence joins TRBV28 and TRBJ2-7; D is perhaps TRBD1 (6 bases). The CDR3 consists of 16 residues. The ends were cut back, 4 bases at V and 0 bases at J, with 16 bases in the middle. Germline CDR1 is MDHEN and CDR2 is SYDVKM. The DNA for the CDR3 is TGTGCCAGCAGTTCCTCCGGGACAAGGGCCTCCTACGAGCAGTACGTC. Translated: CASSSSGTRASYEQYV.

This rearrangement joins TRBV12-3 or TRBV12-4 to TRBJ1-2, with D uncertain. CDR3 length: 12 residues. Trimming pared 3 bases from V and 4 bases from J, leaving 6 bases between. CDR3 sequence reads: CASSLPGYGYTF. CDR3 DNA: TGTGCCAGCAGTTTGCCAGGCTATGGCTACACCTTC.

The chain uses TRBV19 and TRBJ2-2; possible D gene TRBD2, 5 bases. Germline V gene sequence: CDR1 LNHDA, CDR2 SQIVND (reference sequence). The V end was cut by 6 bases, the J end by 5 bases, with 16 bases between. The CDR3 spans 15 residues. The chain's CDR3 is CASRGSLLLTGELFF. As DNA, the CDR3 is TGTGCCAGTAGAGGGAGCCTCCTACTAACCGGGGAGCTGTTTTTT.

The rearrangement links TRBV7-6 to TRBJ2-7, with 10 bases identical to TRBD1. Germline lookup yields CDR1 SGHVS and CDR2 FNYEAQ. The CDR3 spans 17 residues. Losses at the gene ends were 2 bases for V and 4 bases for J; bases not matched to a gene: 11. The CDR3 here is CASSLITAGQGTYEQYF. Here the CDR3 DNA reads TGTGCCAGCAGCTTAATAACGGCGGGACAGGGGACATACGAGCAGTACTTC.

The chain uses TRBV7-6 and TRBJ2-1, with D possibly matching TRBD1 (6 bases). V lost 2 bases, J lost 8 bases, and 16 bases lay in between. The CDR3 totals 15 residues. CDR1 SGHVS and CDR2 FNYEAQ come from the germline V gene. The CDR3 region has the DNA TGTGCCAGCAGCTTACCAGTACAGGGAGTCGATGAGCAGTTCTTC. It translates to CASSLPVQGVDEQFF.

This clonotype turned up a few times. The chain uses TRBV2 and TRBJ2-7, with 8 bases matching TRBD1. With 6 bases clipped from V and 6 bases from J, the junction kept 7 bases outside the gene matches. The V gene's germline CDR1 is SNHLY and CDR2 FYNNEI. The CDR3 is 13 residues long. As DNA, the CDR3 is TGTGCCAGCAGGGGGACAGGCCCGGGCGAGCAGTACTTC. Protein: CASRGTGPGEQYF. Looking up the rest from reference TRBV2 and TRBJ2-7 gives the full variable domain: EPEVTQTPSHQVTQMGQEVILRCVPISNHLYFYWYRQILGQKVEFLVSFYNNEISEKSEIFDDQFSVERPDGSNFTLKIRSTKLEDSAMYFCASRGTGPGEQYFGPGTRLTVT.

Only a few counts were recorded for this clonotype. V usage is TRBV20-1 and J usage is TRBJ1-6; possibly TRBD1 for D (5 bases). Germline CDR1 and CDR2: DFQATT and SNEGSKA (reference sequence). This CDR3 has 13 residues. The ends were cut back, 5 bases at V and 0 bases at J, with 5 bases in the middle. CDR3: CSADSSYNSPLHF. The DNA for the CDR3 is TGCAGTGCTGACAGCTCCTATAATTCACCCCTCCACTTT.

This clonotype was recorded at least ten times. Here the CDR3 DNA reads TGTGCCAGCAGCGTAGCTTTGGGAACTGAAGCTTTCTTT. It specifies CASSVALGTEAFF. J is TRBJ1-1 and V is TRBV9, with D hard to call. V lost 0 bases, J lost 5 bases, and 8 bases lay in between. The CDR3 spans 13 residues. The germline V gene has CDR1 SGDLS and CDR2 YYNGEE.

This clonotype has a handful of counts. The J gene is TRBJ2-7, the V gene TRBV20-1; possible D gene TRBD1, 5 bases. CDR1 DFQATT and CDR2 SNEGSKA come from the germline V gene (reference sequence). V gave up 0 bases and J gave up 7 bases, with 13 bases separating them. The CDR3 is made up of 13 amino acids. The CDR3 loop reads CSAREVRASEQYF. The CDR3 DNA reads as TGCAGTGCTAGAGAGGTCAGGGCTAGTGAGCAGTACTTC.

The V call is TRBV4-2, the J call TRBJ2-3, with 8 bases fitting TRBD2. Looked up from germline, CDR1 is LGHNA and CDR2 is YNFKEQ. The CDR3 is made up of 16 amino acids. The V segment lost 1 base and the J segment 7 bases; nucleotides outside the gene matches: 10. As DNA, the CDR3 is TGTGCCAGCAGCCAAGTCACGGGGGGGCTCCCGAATACGCAGTATTTT. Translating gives CASSQVTGGLPNTQYF.

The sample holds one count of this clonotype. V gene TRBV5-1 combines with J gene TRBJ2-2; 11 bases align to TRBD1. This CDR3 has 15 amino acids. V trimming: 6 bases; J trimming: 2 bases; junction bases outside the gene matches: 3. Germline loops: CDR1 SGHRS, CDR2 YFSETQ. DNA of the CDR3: TGCGCCAGCACGGACAGGGGGCGAAACACCGGGGAGCTGTTTTTT. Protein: CASTDRGRNTGELFF.

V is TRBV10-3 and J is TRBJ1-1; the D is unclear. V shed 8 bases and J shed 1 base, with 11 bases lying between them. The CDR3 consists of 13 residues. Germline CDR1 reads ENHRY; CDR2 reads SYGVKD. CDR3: CAIEKDENTEAFF. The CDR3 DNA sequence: TGTGCCATCGAGAAAGATGAGAACACTGAAGCTTTCTTT.

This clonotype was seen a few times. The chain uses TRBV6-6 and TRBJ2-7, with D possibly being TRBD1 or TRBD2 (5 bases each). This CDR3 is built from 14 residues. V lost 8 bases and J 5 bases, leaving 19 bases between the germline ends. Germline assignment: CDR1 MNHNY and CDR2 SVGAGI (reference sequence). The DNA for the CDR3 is TGTGCCAGCCGCTCCCCCGGGGCCGCAGACGAGCAGTACTTC. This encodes CASRSPGAADEQYF.

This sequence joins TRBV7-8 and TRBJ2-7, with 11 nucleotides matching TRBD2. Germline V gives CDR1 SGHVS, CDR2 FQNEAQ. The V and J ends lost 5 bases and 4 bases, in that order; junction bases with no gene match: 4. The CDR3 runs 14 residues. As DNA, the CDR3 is TGTGCCAGCAGCGAGACTAGCGGGGAATACGAGCAGTACGTC. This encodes CASSETSGEYEQYV.

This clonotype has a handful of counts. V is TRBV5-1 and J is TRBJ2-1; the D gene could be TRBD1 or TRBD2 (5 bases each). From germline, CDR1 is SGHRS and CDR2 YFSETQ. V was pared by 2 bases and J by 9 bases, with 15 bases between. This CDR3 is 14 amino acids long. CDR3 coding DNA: TGCGCCAGCAGCTTTGTGGGTTGGGGGATTGAGCAGTTCTTC. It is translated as CASSFVGWGIEQFF.

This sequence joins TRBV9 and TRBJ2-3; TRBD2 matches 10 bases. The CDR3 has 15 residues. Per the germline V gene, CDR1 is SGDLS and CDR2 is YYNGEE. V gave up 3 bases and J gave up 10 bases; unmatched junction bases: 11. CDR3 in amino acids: CASSGGGLAFNAQYF. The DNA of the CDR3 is TGTGCCAGCAGCGGGGGGGGACTAGCGTTTAACGCGCAGTATTTT. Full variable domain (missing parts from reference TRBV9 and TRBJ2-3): DSGVTQTPKHLITATGQRVTLRCSPRSGDLSVYWYQQSLDQGLQFLIQYYNGEERAKGNILERFSAQQFPDLHSELNLSSLELGDSALYFCASSGGGLAFNAQYFGPGTRLTVL.

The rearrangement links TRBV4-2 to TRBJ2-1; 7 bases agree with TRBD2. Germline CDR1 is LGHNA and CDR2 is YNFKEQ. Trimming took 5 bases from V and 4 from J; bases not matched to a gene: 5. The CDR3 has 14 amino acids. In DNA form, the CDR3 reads TGTGCCAGCAGCGGGGAGGGCAGATACAATGAGCAGTTCTTC. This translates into CASSGEGRYNEQFF.

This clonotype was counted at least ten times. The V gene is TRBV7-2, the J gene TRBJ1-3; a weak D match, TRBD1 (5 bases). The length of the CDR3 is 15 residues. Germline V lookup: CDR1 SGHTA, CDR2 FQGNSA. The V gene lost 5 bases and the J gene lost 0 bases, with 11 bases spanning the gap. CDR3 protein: CASSIGQFSGNTIYF. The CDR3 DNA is TGTGCCAGCAGCATTGGACAATTCTCTGGAAACACCATATATTTT.

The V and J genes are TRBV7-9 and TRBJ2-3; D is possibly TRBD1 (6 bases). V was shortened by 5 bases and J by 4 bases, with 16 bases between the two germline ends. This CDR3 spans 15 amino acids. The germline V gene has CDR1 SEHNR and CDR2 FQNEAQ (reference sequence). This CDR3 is CASSPDSFTPDTQYF. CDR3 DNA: TGTGCCAGCAGCCCGGACAGCTTTACCCCAGATACGCAGTATTTT.

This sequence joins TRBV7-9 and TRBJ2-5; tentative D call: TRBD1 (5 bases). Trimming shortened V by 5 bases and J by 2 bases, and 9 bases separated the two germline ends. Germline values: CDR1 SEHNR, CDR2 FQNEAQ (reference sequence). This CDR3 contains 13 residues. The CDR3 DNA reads TGTGCCAGCAGCCGTCGACAGCAAGAGACCCAGTACTTC. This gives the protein CASSRRQQETQYF.

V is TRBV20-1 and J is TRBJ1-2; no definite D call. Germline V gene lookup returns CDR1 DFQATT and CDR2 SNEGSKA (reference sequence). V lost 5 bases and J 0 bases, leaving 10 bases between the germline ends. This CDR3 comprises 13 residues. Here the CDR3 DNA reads TGCAGTGCTCTACAGCCCACTAACTATGGCTACACCTTC. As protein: CSALQPTNYGYTF.

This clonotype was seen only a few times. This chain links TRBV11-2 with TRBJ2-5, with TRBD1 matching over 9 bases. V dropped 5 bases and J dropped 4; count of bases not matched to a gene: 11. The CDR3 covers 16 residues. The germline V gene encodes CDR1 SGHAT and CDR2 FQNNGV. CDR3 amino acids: CASSPFPGQGRETQYF. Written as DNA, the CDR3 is TGTGCCAGCAGCCCCTTCCCGGGACAGGGAAGAGAGACCCAGTACTTC.

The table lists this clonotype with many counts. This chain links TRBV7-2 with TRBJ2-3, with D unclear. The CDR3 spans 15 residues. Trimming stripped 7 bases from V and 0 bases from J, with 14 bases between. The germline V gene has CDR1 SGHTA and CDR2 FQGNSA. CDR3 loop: CASTTNNPSTDTQYF. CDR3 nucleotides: TGTGCCAGCACCACGAATAACCCTAGCACAGATACGCAGTATTTT.

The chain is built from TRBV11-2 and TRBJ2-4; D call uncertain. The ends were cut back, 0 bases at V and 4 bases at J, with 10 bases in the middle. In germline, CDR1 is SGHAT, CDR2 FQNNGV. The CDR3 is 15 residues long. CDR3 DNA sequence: TGTGCCAGCAGCTTAGATTGGCTACCAAAAAACATTCAGTACTTC. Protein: CASSLDWLPKNIQYF.